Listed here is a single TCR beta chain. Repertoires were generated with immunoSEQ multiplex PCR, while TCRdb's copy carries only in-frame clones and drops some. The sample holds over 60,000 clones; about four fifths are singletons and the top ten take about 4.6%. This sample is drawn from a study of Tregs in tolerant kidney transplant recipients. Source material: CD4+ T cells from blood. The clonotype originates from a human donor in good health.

The DNA for the CDR3 is TGTGCCAGCAGCCACAGGCCGGGACAAAACAATGAGCAGTTCTTC. It codes for CASSHRPGQNNEQFF. The chain employs TRBV14 and TRBJ2-1, with D possibly TRBD1 on 6 matching bases. Trimming took 3 bases from V and 5 from J, leaving 14 bases between them. CDR1 is SGHDN, CDR2 FVKESK, per germline. CDR3 length: 15 amino acids.